This T cell receptor beta chain was documented in a study of cytomegalovirus exposure and HLA in healthy donors. Study results and limitations: First-cohort TCR clusters tended to co-occur in the 95 to 150 validation repertoires, a later analysis found. Cytomegalovirus-associated status was assigned to some 180 TCR beta chains.

The CDR3 has 16 residues. With 4 bases clipped from V and 6 bases from J, the junction kept 13 bases outside the gene matches. From germline, CDR1 is MGHRA and CDR2 YSYEKL. In regard to this clone: Its antigen is unidentified.

Only in-frame clones appear in the TCRdb table, and some are missing; sequencing was by immunoSEQ multiplex PCR. The data show tens of thousands of clones, 90% to 95% seen once. Sequencing input: PBMCs. The gene calls are TRBV4-1 and TRBJ2-3; 7 nucleotides match TRBD2. This sequence was found in a man aged 18 to 35 in good health and CMV-seronegative. Here the CDR3 DNA reads TGCGCCAGCAGCCGCCTAGGACTAGGGGACGGGGATACGCAGTATTTT. This codes for CASSRLGLGDGDTQYF.